Sequencing of this T cell receptor beta chain was carried out in a study of cytomegalovirus exposure and HLA in healthy donors. Primers for the PCR totalled 60 Vbeta and 13 Jbeta. Repertoires were generated with immunoSEQ multiplex PCR, while TCRdb's copy carries only in-frame clones and drops some. This sample has around 78,000 clones, with around three quarters found just once. The sequence was obtained from a male donor in good health and CMV-seronegative. Sample: PBMCs.

The DNA of the CDR3 is TGTGCCAGCAGTTACTCGTCGTTGGGACAGGGTTCTTTCTTT. Residues: CASSYSSLGQGSFF. The V gene is TRBV6-5, the J gene TRBJ1-1, with 9 bases that match TRBD1. V shed 0 bases and J 12 bases; nucleotides not matched to a gene: 8. CDR3 size: 14 residues. The germline V gene encodes CDR1 MNHEY and CDR2 SVGAGI.